The 5 T cell receptor beta chains reported below all come from one sample, sequenced in a study of blood T cells in healthy people across ages. With a J-beta primer mix and a sample-barcoded 5' primer, a second PCR ran roughly 6 to 11 cycles. TCRdb recomputed calls from the 5' RACE reads with MiXCR, one row per CDR3 protein. Here the sample spans around 690,000 distinct CDR3 sequences, under 65% being singletons. The sequenced material came from blood. The source of these receptors is a man in his 60s in good health.

This clonotype was picked up one time. This chain uses TRBV20-1 with TRBJ2-1; 11 bases match TRBD2. The germline V gene encodes CDR1 DFQATT and CDR2 SNEGSKA (reference sequence). After removal of 3 bases from V and 2 bases from J, the junction contained 3 bases not matched to a gene. This CDR3 region has 15 residues. CDR3: CSASPTSGAYNEQFF. CDR3 nucleotide sequence: TGCAGTGCTAGTCCGACTAGCGGGGCCTACAATGAGCAGTTCTTC.

The table lists this clonotype with a count of one. The chain employs TRBV20-1 and TRBJ2-7, with 7 nucleotides matching TRBD2. Germline V gene data show CDR1 as DFQATT and CDR2 as SNEGSKA (reference sequence). The CDR3 is 17 residues long. J was trimmed by 4 bases and V by 6 bases; bases with no gene match: 21. The CDR3 nucleotides read TGCAGTGCCTCCCTCCGGGTCACAGAGGGAGGGCCGTACGAGCAGTACTTC. Its protein product is CSASLRVTEGGPYEQYF.

The chain uses TRBV12-3 or TRBV12-4 and TRBJ2-1, with TRBD2 matching over 7 bases. CDR3 length: 15 residues. V was pared by 2 bases and J by 4 bases, with 5 bases of the junction left unmatched. The CDR3 DNA reads as TGTGCCAGCAGTTTATGGGGGGGACTGTACAATGAGCAGTTCTTC. Protein product: CASSLWGGLYNEQFF.

V gene TRBV6-1 combines with J gene TRBJ2-5, with 7 bases fitting TRBD1. CDR1 MNHNS and CDR2 SASEGT come from the germline V gene. The CDR3 covers 14 residues. The trim removed 6 bases at V and 4 bases at J, leaving 8 bases unmatched. This chain's CDR3 is CASRRQGQAETQYF. CDR3 DNA: TGTGCCAGCAGACGACAGGGCCAAGCAGAGACCCAGTACTTC.

The chain carries TRBV7-2 and TRBJ1-1, with D unresolved. This CDR3 is built from 15 residues. V lost 4 bases and J 1 base, leaving 13 bases between the germline ends. Germline V gene data show CDR1 as SGHTA and CDR2 as FQGNSA. The CDR3 sequence: CASSSTHASNTEAFF. The CDR3 DNA sequence: TGTGCCAGCAGCTCAACCCACGCGTCGAACACTGAAGCTTTCTTT.